This T cell receptor beta chain emerged from a study of beta chain features in type 1 diabetes. Overall study results and limits: Sampled from patients, naive, central memory and Treg TCRB repertoires appeared more similar than those sampled from healthy donors. There was a moderate but significant shortening of TCRB CDR3s in all four CD4+ subsets of Type 1 diabetes patients.

Germline assignment: CDR1 SGDLS and CDR2 YYNGEE. V dropped 2 bases and J dropped 7 bases, with 22 bases sitting between them. The CDR3 covers 16 residues. A word on this clone: Its antigen is not known.

Expressed TCRB transcripts got sequenced, as all isolated RNA was reverse transcribed. Only in-frame clones appear in the TCRdb table, and some are missing; sequencing was by immunoSEQ multiplex PCR. The sample lists about 740,000 clones; around an eighth were seen once. All sorted populations exceeded 95% purity. The receptor was isolated from a man between 18 and 29 years old with type 1 diabetes. This chain connects TRBV9 to TRBJ2-7; D remains unclear. Specimen: naive CD4+ T cells from blood. This chain's CDR3 is CASSVGPSSLTPEQYF. In nucleotides, the CDR3 is TGTGCCAGCAGCGTGGGTCCCTCCTCGCTGACCCCTGAGCAGTACTTC.